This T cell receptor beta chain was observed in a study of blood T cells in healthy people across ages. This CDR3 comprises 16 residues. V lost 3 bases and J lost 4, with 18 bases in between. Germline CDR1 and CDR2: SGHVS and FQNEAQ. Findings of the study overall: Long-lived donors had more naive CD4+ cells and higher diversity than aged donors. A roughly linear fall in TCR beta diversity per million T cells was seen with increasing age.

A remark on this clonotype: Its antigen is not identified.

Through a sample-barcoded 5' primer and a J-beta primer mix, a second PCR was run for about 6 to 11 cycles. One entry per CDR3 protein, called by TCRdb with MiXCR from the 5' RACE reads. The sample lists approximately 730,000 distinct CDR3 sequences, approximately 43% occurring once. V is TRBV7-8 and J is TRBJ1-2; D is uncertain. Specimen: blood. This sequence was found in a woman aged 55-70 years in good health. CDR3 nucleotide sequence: TGTGCCAGCAGCTTCGGGGAAGTAGTAAGGAGCTATGGCTACACCTTC. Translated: CASSFGEVVRSYGYTF.